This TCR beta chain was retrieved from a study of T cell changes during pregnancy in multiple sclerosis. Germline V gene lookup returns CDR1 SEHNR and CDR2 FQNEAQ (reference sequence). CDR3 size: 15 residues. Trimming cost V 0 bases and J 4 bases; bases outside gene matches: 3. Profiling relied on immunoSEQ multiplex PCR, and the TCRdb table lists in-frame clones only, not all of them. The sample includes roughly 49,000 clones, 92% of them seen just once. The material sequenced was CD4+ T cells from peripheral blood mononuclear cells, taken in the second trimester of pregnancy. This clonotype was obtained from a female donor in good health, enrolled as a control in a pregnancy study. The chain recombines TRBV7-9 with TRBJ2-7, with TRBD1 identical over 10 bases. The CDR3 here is CASSLAGGQGYEQYF. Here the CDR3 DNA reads TGTGCCAGCAGCTTAGCCGGGGGACAGGGGTACGAGCAGTACTTC.